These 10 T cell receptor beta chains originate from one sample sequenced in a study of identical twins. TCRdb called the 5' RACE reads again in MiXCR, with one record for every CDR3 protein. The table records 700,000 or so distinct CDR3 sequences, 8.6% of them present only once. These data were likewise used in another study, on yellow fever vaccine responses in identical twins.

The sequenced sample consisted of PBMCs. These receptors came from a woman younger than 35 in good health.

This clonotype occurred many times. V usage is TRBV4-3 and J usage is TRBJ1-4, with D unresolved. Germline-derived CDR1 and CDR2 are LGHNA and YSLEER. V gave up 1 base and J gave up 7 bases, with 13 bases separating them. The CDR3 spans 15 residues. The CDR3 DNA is TGCGCCAGCAGCCAAGGATTAGACCGAAGTGAAAAACTGTTTTTT. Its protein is CASSQGLDRSEKLFF.

This CDR3 is CASSRQLQGAQGNEQFF. CDR3 bases: TGCGCCAGCAGCAGGCAGTTACAGGGGGCGCAGGGAAACGAGCAGTTCTTC. This chain uses TRBV5-1 with TRBJ2-1; 9 bases agree with TRBD1. J was trimmed by 10 bases and V by 4 bases; bases with no gene match: 18. Germline CDR1 is SGHRS and CDR2 is YFSETQ. CDR3 length: 17 amino acids.

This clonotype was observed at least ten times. In DNA, the CDR3 is TGTGCCAGCAGCCTAATTGGAGATACGCAGTATTTT. Protein sequence: CASSLIGDTQYF. This rearrangement joins TRBV7-2 to TRBJ2-3, with D unclear. The CDR3 runs 12 residues. Germline V gives CDR1 SGHTA, CDR2 FQGNSA. V was cut by 5 bases and J by 5 bases, with 8 bases left in between.

The CDR3, as DNA: TGTGCCAGCAGTGACAGGGGGGTCTGGGCCCAGCATTTT. It encodes CASSDRGVWAQHF. V gene TRBV2 combines with J gene TRBJ1-5; 7 bases are a match to TRBD1. J lost 11 bases, V lost 3 bases, and 7 bases had no gene match. The CDR3 contains 13 residues. Germline values: CDR1 SNHLY, CDR2 FYNNEI.

DNA for the CDR3: TGTGCCATCAGTGGGCTACGGGCGGGGGCCACAGATACGCAGTATTTT. The encoded protein is CAISGLRAGATDTQYF. This chain links TRBV10-3 with TRBJ2-3; perhaps TRBD2 as D (7 bases). Trimming removed 4 bases from V and 2 bases from J, with 16 bases in between. The germline gives CDR1 ENHRY, CDR2 SYGVKD. The CDR3 loop spans 16 amino acids.

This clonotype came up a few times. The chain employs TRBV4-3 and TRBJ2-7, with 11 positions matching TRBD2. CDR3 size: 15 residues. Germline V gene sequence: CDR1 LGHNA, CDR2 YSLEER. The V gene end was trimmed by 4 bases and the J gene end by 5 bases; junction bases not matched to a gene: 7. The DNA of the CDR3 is TGCGCCAGCAGCCCGGGACTAGCGGTAGGCCACGAGCAGTACTTC. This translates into CASSPGLAVGHEQYF.

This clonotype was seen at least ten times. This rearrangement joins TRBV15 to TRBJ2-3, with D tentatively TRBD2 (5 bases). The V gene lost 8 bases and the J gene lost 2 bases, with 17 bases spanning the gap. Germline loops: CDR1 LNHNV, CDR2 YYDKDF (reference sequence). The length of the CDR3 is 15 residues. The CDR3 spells CATQLGGLYTDTQYF. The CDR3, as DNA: TGTGCCACCCAGTTGGGCGGACTCTACACAGATACGCAGTATTTT.

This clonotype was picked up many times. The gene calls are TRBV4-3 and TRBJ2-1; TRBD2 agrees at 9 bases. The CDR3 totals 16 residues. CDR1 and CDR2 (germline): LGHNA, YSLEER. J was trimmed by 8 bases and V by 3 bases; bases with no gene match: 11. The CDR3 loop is CASSQGLAGATDEQFF. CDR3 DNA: TGCGCCAGCAGCCAGGGTTTAGCGGGAGCAACTGATGAGCAGTTCTTC.

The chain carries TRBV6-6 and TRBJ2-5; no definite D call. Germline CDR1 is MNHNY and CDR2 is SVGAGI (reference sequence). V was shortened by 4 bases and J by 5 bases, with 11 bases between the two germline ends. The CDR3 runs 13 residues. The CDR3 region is CASSWALGETQYF. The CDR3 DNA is TGTGCCAGCAGTTGGGCACTGGGGGAGACCCAGTACTTC.

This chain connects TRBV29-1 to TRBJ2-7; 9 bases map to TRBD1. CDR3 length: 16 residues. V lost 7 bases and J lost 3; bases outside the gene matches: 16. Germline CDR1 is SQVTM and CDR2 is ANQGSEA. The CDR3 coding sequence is TGCAGCGGTACCGGGACAGGGAGAGGCGCGGACTACGAGCAGTACTTC. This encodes CSGTGTGRGADYEQYF.